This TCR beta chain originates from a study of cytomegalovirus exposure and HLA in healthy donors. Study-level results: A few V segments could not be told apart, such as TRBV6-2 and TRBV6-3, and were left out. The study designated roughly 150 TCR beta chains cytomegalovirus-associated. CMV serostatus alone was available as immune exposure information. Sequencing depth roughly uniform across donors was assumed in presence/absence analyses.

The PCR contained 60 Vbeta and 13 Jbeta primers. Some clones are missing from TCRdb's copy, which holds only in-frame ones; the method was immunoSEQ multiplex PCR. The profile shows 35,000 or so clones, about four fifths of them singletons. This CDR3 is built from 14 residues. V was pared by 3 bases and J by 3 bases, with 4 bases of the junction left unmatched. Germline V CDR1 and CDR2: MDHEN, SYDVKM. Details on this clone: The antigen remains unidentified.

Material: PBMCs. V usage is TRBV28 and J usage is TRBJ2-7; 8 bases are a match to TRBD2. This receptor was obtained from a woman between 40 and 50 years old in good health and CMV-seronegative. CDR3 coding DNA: TGTGCCAGCAGTTTTGGCGGGGGGCTCTACGAGCAGTACTTC. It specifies CASSFGGGLYEQYF.